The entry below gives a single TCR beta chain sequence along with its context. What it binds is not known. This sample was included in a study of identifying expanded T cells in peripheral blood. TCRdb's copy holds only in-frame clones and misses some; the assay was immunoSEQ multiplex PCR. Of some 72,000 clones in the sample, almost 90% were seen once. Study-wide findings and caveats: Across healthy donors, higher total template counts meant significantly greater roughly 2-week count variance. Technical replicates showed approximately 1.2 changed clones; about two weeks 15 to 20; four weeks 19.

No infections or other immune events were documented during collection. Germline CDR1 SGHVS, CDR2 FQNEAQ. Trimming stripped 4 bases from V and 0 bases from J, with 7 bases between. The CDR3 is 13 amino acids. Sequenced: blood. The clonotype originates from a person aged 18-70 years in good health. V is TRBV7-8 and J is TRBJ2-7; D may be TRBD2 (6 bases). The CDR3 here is CASSYGSSYEQYF. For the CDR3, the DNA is TGTGCCAGCAGCTACGGGAGCTCCTACGAGCAGTACTTC.